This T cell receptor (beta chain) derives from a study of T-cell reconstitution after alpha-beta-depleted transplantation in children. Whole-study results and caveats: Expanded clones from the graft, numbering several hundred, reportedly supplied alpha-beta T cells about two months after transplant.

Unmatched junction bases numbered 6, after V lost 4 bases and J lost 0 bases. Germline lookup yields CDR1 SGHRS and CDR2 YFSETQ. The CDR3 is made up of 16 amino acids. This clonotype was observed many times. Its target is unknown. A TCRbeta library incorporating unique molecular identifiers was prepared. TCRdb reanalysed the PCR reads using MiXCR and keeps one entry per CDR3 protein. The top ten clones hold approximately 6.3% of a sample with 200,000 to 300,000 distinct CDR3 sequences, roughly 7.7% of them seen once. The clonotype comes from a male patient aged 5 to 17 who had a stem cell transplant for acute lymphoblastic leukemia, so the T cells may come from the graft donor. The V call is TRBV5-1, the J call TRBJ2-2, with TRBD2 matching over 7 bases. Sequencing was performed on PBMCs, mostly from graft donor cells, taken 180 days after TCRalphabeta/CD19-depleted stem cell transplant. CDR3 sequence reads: CASSGSGGPNTGELFF. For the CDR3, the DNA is TGCGCCAGCAGCGGGTCGGGGGGACCGAACACCGGGGAGCTGTTTTTT.